This T cell receptor (beta chain) came from a study of regulatory T cells in long-lasting Graves disease. Study-level information: Graves' cases, newly diagnosed, had used antithyroid drugs under 3 months. Broader study findings: TCR diversity was lower in persistent Graves' patients than in newly diagnosed ones.

Many counts were recorded for this clonotype. Its antigen is not identified. Specified time point: newly diagnosed GD, antithyroid drugs for less than 3 months. Researchers made the TCR library from RNA that was extracted from PBMCs. In building TCR beta libraries, iRepertoire HTBI primers were used together with Arm-PCR of CDR3 regions. TCRdb re-called the multiplex PCR reads with MiXCR, one entry per CDR3 protein. In the table there are more than 350,000 distinct CDR3 sequences, 15% of which are singletons. The same data also went into a second study, on T cells in Graves' hyperthyroidism and ophthalmopathy. Per that paper: These patients, aged 18 to 65, had recently diagnosed hyperthyroidism lasting under 2 months.

This clonotype originated in a woman under 40 with Graves disease. Specimen: peripheral blood mononuclear cells (PBMCs), collected at new diagnosis, from a patient treated with antithyroid drugs.

The CDR3 nucleotides are TGTGCCAGCAGTTTATGGACAGGGCAGGGCTCCAATCAGCCCCAGCATTTT. It translates to CASSLWTGQGSNQPQHF. This rearrangement joins TRBV28 to TRBJ1-5; 7 bases agree with TRBD1. The CDR3 contains 17 residues. V lost 0 bases to trimming and J lost 3 bases; unmatched junction nucleotides: 8. Germline V gene sequence: CDR1 MDHEN, CDR2 SYDVKM.